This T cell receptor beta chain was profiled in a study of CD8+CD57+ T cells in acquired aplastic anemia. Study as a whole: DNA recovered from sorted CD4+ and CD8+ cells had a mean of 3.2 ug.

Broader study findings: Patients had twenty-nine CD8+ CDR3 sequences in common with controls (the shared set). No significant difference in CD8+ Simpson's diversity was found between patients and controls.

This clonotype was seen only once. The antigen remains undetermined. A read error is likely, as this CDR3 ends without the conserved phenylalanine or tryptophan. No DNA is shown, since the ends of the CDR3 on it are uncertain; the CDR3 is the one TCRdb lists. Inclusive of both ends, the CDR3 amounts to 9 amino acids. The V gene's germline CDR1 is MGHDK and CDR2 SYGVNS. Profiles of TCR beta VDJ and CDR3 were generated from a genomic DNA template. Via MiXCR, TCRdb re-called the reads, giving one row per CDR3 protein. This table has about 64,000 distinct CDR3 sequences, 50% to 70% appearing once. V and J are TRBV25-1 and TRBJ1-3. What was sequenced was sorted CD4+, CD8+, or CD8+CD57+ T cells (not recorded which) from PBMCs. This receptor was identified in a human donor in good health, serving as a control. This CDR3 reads CASSELQNT.